These 21 T cell receptor beta chains originate from one sample sequenced in a study of spatial heterogeneity in lung cancer. Study outcomes and limitations: One measure, the expanded intratumoral alpha and beta TCR count, tracked tumor mutation counts.

The time point here: sample taken at primary tumor resection. No antigen has been assigned to these receptors. TCRdb called the 5' RACE reads again in MiXCR, with one record for every CDR3 protein. The table includes some 1,600 distinct CDR3 sequences, over 4% detected once. The material was lung tumor tissue, obtained at surgery. These receptors all stem from a male donor with early-stage non-small cell lung cancer.

This clonotype was recorded a few times. The chain employs TRBV11-1 and TRBJ1-2; D gene ambiguous. The germline V gene has CDR1 SGHAT and CDR2 FQDESV (reference sequence). Deletions cut 0 bases from V and 4 bases from J, with 12 bases between. There are 15 residues in the CDR3. CDR3 in amino acids: CASSLAFLDGYGYTF. The CDR3 DNA reads TGTGCCAGCAGCTTAGCGTTCCTCGACGGCTATGGCTACACCTTC. The entire variable domain, with the rest obtained from reference TRBV11-1 and TRBJ1-2, is as follows: EAEVAQSPRYKITEKSQAVAFWCDPISGHATLYWYRQILGQGPELLVQFQDESVVDDSQLPKDRFSAERLKGVDSTLKIQPAELGDSAMYLCASSLAFLDGYGYTFGSGTRLTVV.

By share of the sample, this clonotype is medium-sized. The chain carries TRBV18 and TRBJ2-5, with no clear D. Trimming took off 0 bases at V and 5 bases at J, with 13 bases between the two ends. CDR1 is KGHSH, CDR2 LQKENI, per germline. This CDR3 spans 15 amino acids. DNA for the CDR3: TGTGCCAGCTCACCACCGGGTCGTGACCGCGAGACCCAGTACTTC. Translated: CASSPPGRDRETQYF.

This clonotype is labeled large. V and J are TRBV12-3 or TRBV12-4 and TRBJ1-4; D remains ambiguous. The CDR3 contains 16 residues. V gave up 1 base and J gave up 7 bases, with 16 bases separating them. The CDR3 is CASSLGSSLRGEKLFF. The CDR3 nucleotides are TGTGCCAGCAGTTTAGGGTCCTCCCTAAGAGGTGAAAAACTGTTTTTT.

This clonotype is medium-sized by share. This chain joins TRBV9 and TRBJ1-4; perhaps TRBD1 as D (5 bases). Deletions cut 0 bases from V and 7 bases from J, with 13 bases between. This CDR3 is 15 amino acids long. The V gene's germline CDR1 is SGDLS and CDR2 YYNGEE. CDR3 loop: CASSVAGASFEKLFF. CDR3 bases: TGTGCCAGCAGCGTAGCTGGGGCCAGTTTTGAAAAACTGTTTTTT.

This clonotype is medium-sized in the sample. The chain employs TRBV6-2 or TRBV6-3 and TRBJ2-3; D tentatively reads TRBD1 or TRBD2 (5 bases each). V lost 10 bases and J lost 4, with 18 bases in between. In germline, CDR1 is MNHEY, CDR2 SVGEGT. CDR3 length: 14 residues. CDR3: CAIGRDLHADTQYF. Written as DNA, the CDR3 is TGTGCCATTGGTCGGGACCTCCACGCAGATACGCAGTATTTT.

This clonotype ranks as medium-sized. V usage is TRBV5-6 and J usage is TRBJ2-3, with a weak D call TRBD2 (6 bases). This CDR3 is built from 14 residues. Germline V gene lookup returns CDR1 SGHDT and CDR2 YYEEEE. The ends were cut back, 2 bases at V and 8 bases at J, with 15 bases in the middle. In DNA, the CDR3 is TGTGCCAGCAGCTTTAGAGGAGGGAGTAGTACGCAGTATTTT. Translating it yields CASSFRGGSSTQYF.

V usage is TRBV7-2 and J usage is TRBJ2-7; tentative D call: TRBD1 (5 bases). CDR1 is SGHTA, CDR2 FQGNSA, per germline. This CDR3 region has 14 residues. V was pared by 1 base and J by 6 bases, with 13 bases between. As DNA, the CDR3 is TGTGCCAGCAGCTTAGATCCAGGGTTTGGCGAGCAGTACTTC. Its translation: CASSLDPGFGEQYF.

By share, this clonotype ranks as medium-sized. The genes are TRBV20-1 and TRBJ2-6; 7 nucleotides agree with TRBD2. Per germline, CDR1 DFQATT and CDR2 SNEGSKA (reference sequence). This CDR3 contains 16 residues. The V segment lost 4 bases and the J segment 0 bases; nucleotides outside the gene matches: 6. CDR3 region: CSAMGGGLSGANVLTF. DNA for the CDR3: TGCAGTGCTATGGGCGGGGGTCTCTCTGGGGCCAACGTCCTGACTTTC.

By frequency in the sample, this clonotype is large (0.1 to 1%). CDR3 in amino acids: CASSQRSGDGVQETQYF. CDR3 nucleotide sequence: TGCGCCAGCAGCCAACGGTCAGGGGATGGGGTCCAAGAGACCCAGTACTTC. The chain combines TRBV4-1 with TRBJ2-5; maybe TRBD1 (6 bases). The CDR3 length is 17 residues. Per germline, CDR1 MGHRA and CDR2 YSYEKL. Trimming stripped 2 bases from V and 1 base from J, with 17 bases between.

Judged by abundance, this clonotype is large (0.1 to 1%). This chain links TRBV5-4 with TRBJ2-3; either TRBD1 or TRBD2 may fit D (5 bases each). Trimming took off 6 bases at V and 2 bases at J, with 19 bases between the two ends. The germline V gene has CDR1 SGHNT and CDR2 YYREEE (reference sequence). The CDR3 runs 16 residues. The CDR3 here is CASTFRGQRPTDTQYF. CDR3 DNA: TGTGCCAGCACCTTCCGGGGCCAAAGACCCACAGATACGCAGTATTTT.

This clonotype is deemed medium-sized. The V call is TRBV28, the J call TRBJ2-7, with 9 bases fitting TRBD1. Germline lookup yields CDR1 MDHEN and CDR2 SYDVKM. This CDR3 region has 13 residues. The ends lost 10 bases at V and 6 bases at J; junction bases unmatched: 10. CDR3 nucleotide sequence: TGTGCCACGAGCCGGGACAGGGTGGGCGAGCAGTACTTC. The encoded protein is CATSRDRVGEQYF.

This clonotype ranks as medium-sized. The rearrangement uses TRBV7-9 and TRBJ2-5; D is possibly TRBD2 (6 bases). Trimming left V 7 bases short and J 2 bases short, with 20 bases between. CDR3 length: 16 amino acids. Per germline, CDR1 SEHNR and CDR2 FQNEAQ (reference sequence). This CDR3 is CASTPKGRTEQETQYF. In DNA, the CDR3 is TGTGCCAGCACTCCCAAAGGGAGGACTGAGCAAGAGACCCAGTACTTC.

By sample fraction, this clonotype is medium-sized. This chain joins TRBV12-3 or TRBV12-4 and TRBJ1-1; D is perhaps TRBD1 (6 bases). V was shortened by 6 bases and J by 4 bases, with 18 bases between the two germline ends. CDR3 length: 15 residues. The CDR3 bases are TGTGCCAGCAGAGCGGAACAGGGATCGGGCACTGAAGCTTTCTTT. It is translated as CASRAEQGSGTEAFF.

This clonotype is medium-sized (0.01 to 0.1%) in the sample. V gene TRBV3-2 combines with J gene TRBJ1-5; the DNA was not compared with TRBD1, the D call given in the table. TRBV3-2 is a pseudogene locus. The CDR3 is made up of 19 amino acids. CDR3 in amino acids: CASSQEMGRERDSNQPQHF. The CDR3 DNA follows: TGTGCCAGCAGCCAAGAAATGGGCAGGGAAAGGGATAGCAATCAGCCCCAGCATTTT.

This clonotype rates as medium-sized (0.01 to 0.1%). The chain joins TRBV28 to TRBJ1-5, with 11 bases that match TRBD1. Germline V lookup: CDR1 MDHEN, CDR2 SYDVKM. After removal of 5 bases from V and 5 bases from J, the junction contained 5 bases not matched to a gene. This CDR3 has 15 residues. The CDR3 nucleotides read TGTGCCAGCAGTGAGACGGGACAGGGGGATCAGCCCCAGCATTTT. Translating it yields CASSETGQGDQPQHF.

This clonotype is judged large. This rearrangement joins TRBV12-3 or TRBV12-4 to TRBJ1-5; no firm D call. The CDR3 loop spans 15 amino acids. The V end was cut by 5 bases, the J end by 0 bases, with 11 bases between. The CDR3 here is CASSGGIYSNQPQHF. CDR3 DNA: TGTGCCAGCAGTGGAGGAATCTATAGCAATCAGCCCCAGCATTTT.

Ten or more counts support this clonotype. The gene calls are TRBV4-1 and TRBJ2-1; TRBD2 aligns across 9 bases. The V gene end was trimmed by 1 base and the J gene end by 10 bases; junction bases not matched to a gene: 2. CDR1 MGHRA and CDR2 YSYEKL come from the germline V gene. The CDR3 extends over 13 amino acids. In nucleotides, the CDR3 is TGCGCCAGCAGCCAAGTGACTAGCGGAGAGCAGTTCTTC. It specifies CASSQVTSGEQFF.

This clonotype rates as medium-sized. The rearrangement joins TRBV2 to TRBJ2-1, with 8 nucleotides matching TRBD1. CDR3 size: 14 residues. V lost 5 bases to trimming and J lost 8 bases; unmatched junction nucleotides: 8. Germline V gene sequence: CDR1 SNHLY, CDR2 FYNNEI. The CDR3 spells CASSPQGAGYEQFF. For the CDR3, the DNA is TGTGCCAGCAGTCCTCAGGGGGCCGGGTATGAGCAGTTCTTC.

By share, this clonotype counts as large. The chain is built from TRBV20-1 and TRBJ2-5, with TRBD2 matching 8 bases. This CDR3 spans 16 amino acids. Germline V gives CDR1 DFQATT, CDR2 SNEGSKA (reference sequence). Germline trimming cut 1 base from V and 0 bases from J; bases unmatched to any gene: 7. The CDR3 nucleotides are TGCAGTGCTAGAGCATGGCTAGCGGGCCACCAAGAGACCCAGTACTTC. It encodes CSARAWLAGHQETQYF.

In its sample, this clonotype ranks as medium-sized. The J gene is TRBJ2-7, the V gene TRBV5-1; TRBD2 aligns across 7 bases. The CDR3 contains 14 residues. Germline V gene sequence: CDR1 SGHRS, CDR2 YFSETQ. V shed 0 bases, J shed 3 bases, and the junction held 3 bases outside the gene matches. CDR3 nucleotide sequence: TGCGCCAGCAGCTTGGACGGGGAGGGCTACGAGCAGTACTTC. It is translated as CASSLDGEGYEQYF.

This clonotype qualifies as medium-sized. V is TRBV7-8 and J is TRBJ2-7; D uncertain. Germline V gene lookup returns CDR1 SGHVS and CDR2 FQNEAQ. The ends were cut back, 3 bases at V and 6 bases at J, with 15 bases in the middle. CDR3 size: 14 residues. This CDR3 is CASSFGPASVEQYF. In DNA form, the CDR3 reads TGTGCCAGCAGCTTTGGGCCAGCTTCCGTCGAGCAGTACTTC.